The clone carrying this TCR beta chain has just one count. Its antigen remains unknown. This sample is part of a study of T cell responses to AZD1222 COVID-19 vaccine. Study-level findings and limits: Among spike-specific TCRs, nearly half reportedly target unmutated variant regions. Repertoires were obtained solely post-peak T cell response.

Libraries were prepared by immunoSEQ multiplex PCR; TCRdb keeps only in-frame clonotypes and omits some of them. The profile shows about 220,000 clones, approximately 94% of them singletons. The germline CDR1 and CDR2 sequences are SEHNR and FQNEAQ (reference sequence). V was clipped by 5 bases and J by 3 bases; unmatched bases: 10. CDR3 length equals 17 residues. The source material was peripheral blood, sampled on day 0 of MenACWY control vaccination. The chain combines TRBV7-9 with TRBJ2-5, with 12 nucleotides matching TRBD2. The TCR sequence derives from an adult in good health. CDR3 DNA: TGTGCCAGCAGCAGGAGACTAGCGGGGGTCTTCGAAGAGACCCAGTACTTC. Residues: CASSRRLAGVFEETQYF. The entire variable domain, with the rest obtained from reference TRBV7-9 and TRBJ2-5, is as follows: DTGVSQNPRHKITKRGQNVTFRCDPISEHNRLYWYRQTLGQGPEFLTYFQNEAQLEKSRLLSDRFSAERPKGSFSTLEIQRTEQGDSAMYLCASSRRLAGVFEETQYFGPGTRLLVL.